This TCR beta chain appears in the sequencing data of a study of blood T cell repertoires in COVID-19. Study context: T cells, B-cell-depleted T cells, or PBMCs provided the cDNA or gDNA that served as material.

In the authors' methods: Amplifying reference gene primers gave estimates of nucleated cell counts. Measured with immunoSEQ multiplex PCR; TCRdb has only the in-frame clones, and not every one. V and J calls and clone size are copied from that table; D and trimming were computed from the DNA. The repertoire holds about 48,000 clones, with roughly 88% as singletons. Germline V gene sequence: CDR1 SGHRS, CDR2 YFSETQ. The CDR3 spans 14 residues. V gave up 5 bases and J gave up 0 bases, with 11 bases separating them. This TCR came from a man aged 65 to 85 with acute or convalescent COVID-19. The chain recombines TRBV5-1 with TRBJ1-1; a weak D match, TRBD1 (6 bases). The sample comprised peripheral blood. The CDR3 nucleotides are TGCGCCAGCAGGCCTACAGGGATGAACACTGAAGCTTTCTTT. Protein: CASRPTGMNTEAFF.